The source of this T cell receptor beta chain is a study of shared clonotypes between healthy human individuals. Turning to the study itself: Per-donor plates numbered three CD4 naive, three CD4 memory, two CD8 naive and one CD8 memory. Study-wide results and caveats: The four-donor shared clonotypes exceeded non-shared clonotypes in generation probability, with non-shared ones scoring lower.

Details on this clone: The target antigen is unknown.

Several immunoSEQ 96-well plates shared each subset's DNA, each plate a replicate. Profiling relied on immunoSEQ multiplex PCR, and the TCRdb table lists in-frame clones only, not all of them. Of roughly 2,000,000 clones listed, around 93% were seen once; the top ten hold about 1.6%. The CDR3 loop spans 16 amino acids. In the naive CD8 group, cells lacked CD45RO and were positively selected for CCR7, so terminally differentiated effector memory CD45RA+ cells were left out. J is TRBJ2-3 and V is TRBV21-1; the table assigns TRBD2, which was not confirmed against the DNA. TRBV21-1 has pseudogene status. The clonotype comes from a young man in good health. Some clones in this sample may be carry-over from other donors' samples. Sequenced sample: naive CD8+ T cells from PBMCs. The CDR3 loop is CASHCGLAASTDTQYF. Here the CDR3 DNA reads TGTGCCAGCCACTGCGGACTAGCGGCCAGCACAGATACGCAGTATTTT.